What follows are 28 T cell receptor beta chains derived from one specimen sequenced in a study of OX40 agonist ivuxolimab in advanced cancers. The library was made by the immunoSEQ multiplex PCR assay. Sourced from immuneACCESS, this table was stored by TCRdb with only in-frame sequences that have V and J called. A share of the clones is absent; for the studies checked, an unresolved V gene accounts for under half, and the remainder has no known explanation. The sample table holds 63,000 or so clones, of which 88% were seen once. The ten largest clones represent 2% to 2.5% of the sample. The sample in question was CD4+ or CD8+ T cells sorted from blood, obtained in a trial of the OX40 agonist ivuxolimab. Receptors originate from an adult with an advanced solid tumor such as melanoma, head and neck, liver or kidney cancer.

The chain links TRBV11-3 to TRBJ2-2; 8 nucleotides line up with TRBD1. The V gene's germline CDR1 is SGHNT and CDR2 YENEEA. The CDR3 runs to 15 residues. With V trimmed by 3 bases and J by 1 base, 1 base remained unmatched. DNA of the CDR3: TGTGCCAGCAGCTTGGACAGGGTGAACACCGGGGAGCTGTTTTTT. This encodes CASSLDRVNTGELFF.

This clone has just one count. The V and J genes are TRBV5-4 and TRBJ2-5; the D is unclear. The V and J ends lost 1 base and 1 base respectively, with 11 bases between them. The CDR3 contains 15 residues. The germline V gene has CDR1 SGHNT and CDR2 YYREEE (reference sequence). The CDR3 loop reads CASSLLLPGQETQYF. The CDR3 nucleotides are TGTGCCAGCAGCTTGTTATTGCCAGGCCAAGAGACCCAGTACTTC.

V and J are TRBV28 and TRBJ1-1; unclear D gene. The length of the CDR3 is 12 residues. Germline V gene lookup returns CDR1 MDHEN and CDR2 SYDVKM. The ends were cut back, 1 base at V and 6 bases at J, with 6 bases in the middle. The CDR3 sequence is CASSLSSSEAFF. CDR3 bases: TGTGCCAGCAGTTTATCTTCATCTGAAGCTTTCTTT.

The rearrangement joins TRBV25-1 to TRBJ1-2; the D gene is possibly TRBD1 (5 bases). The CDR3 contains 15 residues. Looked up from germline, CDR1 is MGHDK and CDR2 is SYGVNS. V was cut by 2 bases and J by 6 bases, with 16 bases left in between. The CDR3 is CASSEPGLPADGYTF. The CDR3, as DNA: TGTGCCAGCAGTGAACCGGGACTACCGGCGGATGGCTACACCTTC.

There are a few counts of this clone. CDR3: CASSARGPSIEQFF. Written as DNA, the CDR3 is TGTGCCAGCAGTGCCCGGGGGCCGTCCATTGAGCAGTTCTTC. The chain combines TRBV2 with TRBJ2-1; D tentatively reads TRBD1 or TRBD2 (6 bases each). The CDR3 runs to 14 residues. V was clipped by 4 bases and J by 9 bases, with 16 bases between them. The V gene's germline CDR1 is SNHLY and CDR2 FYNNEI.

The V gene is TRBV28, the J gene TRBJ2-7, with TRBD1 identical over 9 bases. CDR1 is MDHEN and CDR2 is SYDVKM in the germline V gene. The CDR3 is 13 amino acids. The J segment lost 5 bases and the V segment lost 7 bases, leaving 6 bases of the junction unmatched. CDR3 residues: CASTSQGANEQYF. CDR3 coding DNA: TGTGCCAGCACCTCACAGGGGGCCAACGAGCAGTACTTC.

V and J are TRBV6-1 and TRBJ2-7; D might be TRBD1 (5 bases). This CDR3 has 12 amino acids. Germline values: CDR1 MNHNS, CDR2 SASEGT. CDR3 sequence: CARKGWSYEQYF. The DNA of the CDR3 is TGTGCTCGGAAGGGGTGGTCCTACGAGCAGTACTTC.

This clone was observed a few times. V and J are TRBV20-1 and TRBJ1-1, with D uncertain. The germline gives CDR1 DFQATT, CDR2 SNEGSKA (reference sequence). This CDR3 is 11 amino acids long. The CDR3 is CRASEYTEAFF. The CDR3 bases are TGCAGGGCATCGGAGTACACTGAAGCTTTCTTT.

V usage is TRBV5-4 and J usage is TRBJ1-1; TRBD1 might be the D (6 bases). V lost 4 bases and J 3 bases, leaving 19 bases between the germline ends. The length of the CDR3 is 16 residues. Germline values: CDR1 SGHNT, CDR2 YYREEE (reference sequence). CDR3 region: CASSPGGGQGDTEAFF. The CDR3 DNA sequence: TGTGCCAGCAGCCCTGGCGGGGGGCAAGGGGACACTGAAGCTTTCTTT.

The chain is built from TRBV7-9 and TRBJ2-1, with 7 bases identical to TRBD2. Germline V gene data show CDR1 as SEHNR and CDR2 as FQNEAQ (reference sequence). After removal of 5 bases from V and 4 bases from J, the junction contained 20 bases not matched to a gene. CDR3 length: 19 amino acids. CDR3 coding DNA: TGTGCCAGCAGCGCCACCTATCCCACGTGGAGCGGGATATACAATGAGCAGTTCTTC. Amino acids: CASSATYPTWSGIYNEQFF.

The genes are TRBV6-5 and TRBJ2-7; 9 nucleotides align to TRBD1. Per the germline V gene, CDR1 is MNHEY and CDR2 is SVGAGI. V gave up 6 bases and J gave up 5 bases; unmatched junction bases: 8. This CDR3 has 14 amino acids. CDR3 loop: CASRTRDREDEQYF. The CDR3 region has the DNA TGTGCCAGCAGAACCCGGGACAGGGAGGACGAGCAGTACTTC.

The chain carries TRBV5-1 and TRBJ1-1; D is unclear. Germline assignment: CDR1 SGHRS and CDR2 YFSETQ. V was trimmed by 0 bases and J by 2 bases, leaving 8 bases between them. This CDR3 is 14 amino acids long. The CDR3 loop reads CASSLGSFNTEAFF. In nucleotides, the CDR3 is TGCGCCAGCAGCTTGGGCTCCTTTAACACTGAAGCTTTCTTT. Looking up the rest from reference TRBV5-1 and TRBJ1-1 gives the full variable domain: KAGVTQTPRYLIKTRGQQVTLSCSPISGHRSVSWYQQTPGQGLQFLFEYFSETQRNKGNFPGRFSGRQFSNSRSEMNVSTLELGDSALYLCASSLGSFNTEAFFGQGTRLTVV.

The CDR3 coding sequence is TGTGCCAGCAGCGTAGGCGGGGGAAACACAGATACGCAGTATTTT. Residues: CASSVGGGNTDTQYF. The V call is TRBV9, the J call TRBJ2-3; 7 nucleotides match TRBD2. CDR1 and CDR2 (germline): SGDLS, YYNGEE. V dropped 0 bases and J dropped 2; count of bases not matched to a gene: 3. The CDR3 has 15 residues.

This sequence joins TRBV14 and TRBJ2-3; 7 bases fit TRBD2. J was trimmed by 5 bases and V by 1 base; bases with no gene match: 6. CDR1 is SGHDN and CDR2 is FVKESK in the germline V gene. The CDR3 length is 15 residues. DNA of the CDR3: TGTGCCAGCAGCCAAGTACGCGGGGGAGAAGATACGCAGTATTTT. Its protein is CASSQVRGGEDTQYF.

In nucleotides, the CDR3 is TGTGCCAGTAGTGCGGACGTCCAAGAGACCCAGTACTTC. As protein: CASSADVQETQYF. This rearrangement joins TRBV19 to TRBJ2-5; D call uncertain. The ends were cut back, 5 bases at V and 1 base at J, with 8 bases in the middle. CDR3 length equals 13 residues. The germline CDR1 and CDR2 sequences are LNHDA and SQIVND (reference sequence). Supplemented by reference TRBV19 and TRBJ2-5, the full variable domain reads DGGITQSPKYLFRKEGQNVTLSCEQNLNHDAMYWYRQDPGQGLRLIYYSQIVNDFQKGDIAEGYSVSREKKESFPLTVTSAQKNPTAFYLCASSADVQETQYFGPGTRLLVL.

This chain uses TRBV27 with TRBJ2-3; 7 nucleotides agree with TRBD2. The CDR3 covers 17 residues. CDR1 and CDR2 (germline): MNHEY, SMNVEV (reference sequence). With V trimmed by 6 bases and J by 0 bases, 12 bases remained unmatched. The CDR3 is CASRLLPGAGSTDTQYF. In DNA, the CDR3 is TGTGCCAGCAGACTACTACCGGGAGCGGGAAGCACAGATACGCAGTATTTT.

This chain uses TRBV11-2 with TRBJ1-2; no firm D call. V was shortened by 5 bases and J by 1 base, with 11 bases between the two germline ends. This CDR3 is 14 amino acids long. The V gene's germline CDR1 is SGHAT and CDR2 FQNNGV. The CDR3 loop reads CASSPSDFNYGYTF. The CDR3 DNA reads TGTGCCAGCAGCCCCTCGGACTTTAACTATGGCTACACCTTC.

CDR3 loop: CSVGEGNSPLHF. As DNA, the CDR3 is TGCAGCGTGGGGGAAGGGAATTCACCCCTCCACTTT. This chain connects TRBV29-1 to TRBJ1-6, with a tentative D call TRBD1 (5 bases). Germline V lookup: CDR1 SQVTM, CDR2 ANQGSEA. The V and J ends lost 6 bases and 7 bases respectively, with 10 bases between them. This CDR3 contains 12 residues.

The chain links TRBV30 to TRBJ1-1, with a tentative D call TRBD1 (5 bases). Germline V gives CDR1 GTSNPN, CDR2 SVGIG (reference sequence). This CDR3 spans 11 amino acids. V was pared by 7 bases and J by 5 bases, with 11 bases between. The CDR3 sequence is CASGQGTEAFF. CDR3 nucleotide sequence: TGTGCCTCTGGTCAGGGAACTGAAGCTTTCTTT.

The V call is TRBV5-1, the J call TRBJ2-1, with D possibly TRBD2 on 6 matching bases. The CDR3 extends over 15 amino acids. V shed 5 bases and J shed 0 bases, with 12 bases lying between them. Germline V gene data show CDR1 as SGHRS and CDR2 as YFSETQ. CDR3 region: CASRLRDSSYNEQFF. CDR3 bases: TGCGCCAGCAGGCTCCGGGACTCCTCCTACAATGAGCAGTTCTTC.

This rearrangement joins TRBV2 to TRBJ2-5; D gene ambiguous. CDR3 length: 13 amino acids. Trimming shortened V by 3 bases and J by 1 base, and 6 bases separated the two germline ends. Looked up from germline, CDR1 is SNHLY and CDR2 is FYNNEI. DNA for the CDR3: TGTGCCAGCAGTGAGAGGACCCAAGAGACCCAGTACTTC. It is translated as CASSERTQETQYF.

This clone is a singleton in its sample. The chain is built from TRBV7-9 and TRBJ2-5; D may be TRBD2 (6 bases). Looked up from germline, CDR1 is SEHNR and CDR2 is FQNEAQ (reference sequence). V was pared by 7 bases and J by 5 bases, with 17 bases between. The CDR3 is 14 amino acids. CDR3 residues: CASNYGGVRETQYF. For the CDR3, the DNA is TGTGCCAGCAACTATGGAGGGGTGAGGGAGACCCAGTACTTC.

CDR3 loop: CASSPRGFGGEKLFF. The CDR3 DNA reads as TGTGCCAGCTCACCACGGGGGTTCGGGGGTGAAAAACTGTTTTTT. The chain uses TRBV18 and TRBJ1-4; D possibly corresponds to TRBD1 (5 bases). CDR1 and CDR2 from the germline V gene are KGHSH and LQKENI. This CDR3 spans 15 amino acids. Trimming took 1 base from V and 7 from J, leaving 13 bases between them.

The CDR3, as DNA: TGTGCCAGCAGTGAAGAAGCGGCTACCTACAATGAGCAGTTCTTC. Its translation is CASSEEAATYNEQFF. The chain combines TRBV2 with TRBJ2-1; a weak D match, TRBD2 (5 bases). V lost 1 base and J lost 2, with 9 bases in between. CDR3 length: 15 residues. The germline V gene has CDR1 SNHLY and CDR2 FYNNEI.

The chain is built from TRBV19 and TRBJ2-3; 10 bases are shared with TRBD2. The length of the CDR3 is 16 residues. CDR1 and CDR2 from the germline V gene are LNHDA and SQIVND (reference sequence). The trim removed 5 bases at V and 3 bases at J, leaving 8 bases unmatched. The chain's CDR3 is CASSRFLAGETDTQYF. In DNA form, the CDR3 reads TGTGCCAGTAGTCGATTCCTAGCGGGAGAAACAGATACGCAGTATTTT. The complete variable domain, with remaining parts taken from reference TRBV19 and TRBJ2-3, reads DGGITQSPKYLFRKEGQNVTLSCEQNLNHDAMYWYRQDPGQGLRLIYYSQIVNDFQKGDIAEGYSVSREKKESFPLTVTSAQKNPTAFYLCASSRFLAGETDTQYFGPGTRLTVL.

The chain employs TRBV15 and TRBJ2-5; 10 bases are a match to TRBD2. CDR1 and CDR2 (germline): LNHNV, YYDKDF (reference sequence). The V and J ends lost 0 bases and 9 bases, in that order; junction bases with no gene match: 7. This CDR3 comprises 15 residues. The CDR3 here is CATSRDPASGSAQYF. The CDR3 nucleotides read TGTGCCACCAGCAGAGACCCCGCTAGCGGGAGTGCCCAGTACTTC. Using reference TRBV15 and TRBJ2-5 for the parts outside the CDR3, the full variable domain is DAMVIQNPRYQVTQFGKPVTLSCSQTLNHNVMYWYQQKSSQAPKLLFHYYDKDFNNEADTPDNFQSRRPNTSFCFLDIRSPGLGDTAMYLCATSRDPASGSAQYFGPGTRLLVL.

The chain recombines TRBV10-3 with TRBJ1-4, with D perhaps matching TRBD1 (5 bases). Between the trimmed V and J ends, which lost 3 bases and 3 bases, there was a span of 8 bases. Germline CDR1 ENHRY, CDR2 SYGVKD. This CDR3 region has 14 residues. CDR3: CAISERGPNEKLFF. In DNA, the CDR3 is TGTGCCATCAGTGAAAGGGGCCCTAATGAAAAACTGTTTTTT.

This chain's CDR3 is CASSLRQVSTDTQYF. In DNA, the CDR3 is TGTGCCAGCAGCTTACGACAGGTCAGCACAGATACGCAGTATTTT. J is TRBJ2-3 and V is TRBV5-4; TRBD1 is a possible D gene (6 bases). CDR3 size: 15 residues. Trimming shortened V by 2 bases and J by 0 bases, and 10 bases separated the two germline ends. Germline-derived CDR1 and CDR2 are SGHNT and YYREEE (reference sequence).